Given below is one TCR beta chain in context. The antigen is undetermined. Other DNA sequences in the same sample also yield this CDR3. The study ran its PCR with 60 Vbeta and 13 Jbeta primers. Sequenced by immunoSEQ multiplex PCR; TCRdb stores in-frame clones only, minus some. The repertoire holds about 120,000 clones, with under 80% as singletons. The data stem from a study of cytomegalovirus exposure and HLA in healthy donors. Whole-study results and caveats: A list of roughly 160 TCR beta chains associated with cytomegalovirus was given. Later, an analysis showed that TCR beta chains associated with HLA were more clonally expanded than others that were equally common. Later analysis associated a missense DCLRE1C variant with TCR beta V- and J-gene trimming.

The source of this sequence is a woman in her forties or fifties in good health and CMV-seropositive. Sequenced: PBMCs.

Here the CDR3 DNA reads TGTGCCAGCAGCCCTACAGGGGGCTCCTACGAGCAGTACTTC. Translated, it gives CASSPTGGSYEQYF. V usage is TRBV6-5 and J usage is TRBJ2-7; TRBD1 aligns across 8 bases. Germline loops: CDR1 MNHEY, CDR2 SVGAGI. The CDR3 contains 14 residues. Losses at the gene ends were 6 bases for V and 0 bases for J; bases not matched to a gene: 4.